These 26 T cell receptor beta chains originate from one sample sequenced in a study of control samples from healthy donors and cancer patients. The data were produced by immunoSEQ multiplex PCR, yet TCRdb's version contains in-frame clones alone and is incomplete. The table has fewer than 200,000 clones, around 93% seen once. Sequencing used blood. The source is a woman aged 60-70 years in good health.

This chain links TRBV29-1 with TRBJ2-5; unclear D gene. The CDR3 is 15 amino acids. The germline gives CDR1 SQVTM, CDR2 ANQGSEA. The V end lost 4 bases, the J end lost 4 bases, and 19 bases lay between the germline ends. In DNA, the CDR3 is TGCAGCGTTGCACGTAGCCCGCAAAAAGGAGAGACCCAGTACTTC. Protein sequence: CSVARSPQKGETQYF.

In DNA form, the CDR3 reads TGTGCCAGCAGCTTAGTTGGGCAGGGTCTGGCGTCTGGAAACACCATATATTTT. Translated: CASSLVGQGLASGNTIYF. The chain carries TRBV11-2 and TRBJ1-3; maybe TRBD1 (5 bases). The germline V and J ends were trimmed by 1 base and 1 base, with 17 bases remaining between them. The CDR3 sequence is 18 residues long. CDR1 is SGHAT, CDR2 FQNNGV, per germline.

The chain is built from TRBV19 and TRBJ1-4; D is perhaps TRBD1 (6 bases). Germline assignment: CDR1 LNHDA and CDR2 SQIVND (reference sequence). CDR3 length equals 14 residues. Trimming pared 3 bases from V and 3 bases from J, leaving 8 bases between. The CDR3 DNA sequence: TGTGCCAGTAGTATGGGGGCGGCTAATGAAAAACTGTTTTTT. Translating gives CASSMGAANEKLFF.

The chain combines TRBV6-2 or TRBV6-3 with TRBJ1-6; D is unresolved. This CDR3 has 15 residues. Trimming stripped 2 bases from V and 7 bases from J, with 12 bases between. Germline V gene data show CDR1 as MNHEY and CDR2 as SVGEGT. The CDR3 DNA sequence: TGTGCCAGCAGTTACGGCCGGGAAAGGAATTCACCCCTCCACTTT. This gives the protein CASSYGRERNSPLHF.

The rearrangement uses TRBV5-4 and TRBJ1-2; D is uncertain. This CDR3 has 12 amino acids. The germline CDR1 and CDR2 sequences are SGHNT and YYREEE (reference sequence). V lost 4 bases, J lost 0 bases, and 4 bases lay in between. The CDR3 is CASSETNYGYTF. The CDR3, as DNA: TGTGCCAGCAGCGAAACTAACTATGGCTACACCTTC.

The chain joins TRBV6-1 to TRBJ2-2; D unresolved. This CDR3 contains 14 residues. Germline V gives CDR1 MNHNS, CDR2 SASEGT. V lost 2 bases and J lost 2, with 6 bases in between. CDR3 sequence (DNA): TGTGCCAGCAGTGAACAGATTAACACCGGGGAGCTGTTTTTT. It codes for CASSEQINTGELFF.

The chain couples TRBV3-1 (or the pseudogene TRBV3-2) to TRBJ2-2; D not resolved. CDR3 size: 13 residues. The V and J ends lost 5 bases and 4 bases respectively, with 8 bases between them. The germline V gene has CDR1 LGHDT and CDR2 YNNKEL (reference sequence). This CDR3 is CASSFISTGELFF. Written as DNA, the CDR3 is TGTGCCAGCAGCTTCATCTCCACCGGGGAGCTGTTTTTT.

About this clone: The junction differs from germline at one of its ends, possibly a read error. The chain is built from TRBV5-1 and TRBJ1-1, with a weak D call TRBD1 (5 bases). Germline CDR1 reads SGHRS; CDR2 reads YFSETQ. The length of the CDR3 is 12 residues. The CDR3 coding sequence is TGCGCCAGCAGCCCGGACGGGGAAGGGACGCGGTTT. Protein product: CASSPDGEGTRF.

The chain uses TRBV6-5 and TRBJ1-2; no reliable D call. The CDR3 runs 14 residues. Per germline, CDR1 MNHEY and CDR2 SVGAGI. The V end lost 2 bases, the J end lost 2 bases, and 9 bases lay between the germline ends. The CDR3 here is CASSYVKGNYGYTF. Written as DNA, the CDR3 is TGTGCCAGCAGTTACGTTAAGGGAAACTATGGCTACACCTTC.

The CDR3 region has the DNA TGTGCCAGCAGCCAAGAATCGGGGTTCTCTGGAAACACCATATATTTT. Its translation: CASSQESGFSGNTIYF. The J gene is TRBJ1-3, the V gene TRBV3-1 (or the pseudogene TRBV3-2); no definite D call. V lost 0 bases to trimming and J lost 0 bases, with 9 bases between them. Looked up from germline, CDR1 is LGHDT and CDR2 is YNNKEL (reference sequence). The CDR3 runs to 16 residues.

In its sample, this clone was seen many times. The genes are TRBV27 and TRBJ2-7; D gene unclear. V gave up 3 bases and J gave up 1 base, with 10 bases separating them. This CDR3 region has 14 residues. Germline lookup yields CDR1 MNHEY and CDR2 SMNVEV (reference sequence). The CDR3, as DNA: TGTGCCAGCAGTTTTTTTTCGACTTCCTACGAGCAGTACTTC. Its translation: CASSFFSTSYEQYF.

The rearrangement uses TRBV11-2 and TRBJ2-5; D is unclear. V dropped 7 bases and J dropped 4 bases, with 19 bases sitting between them. CDR1 SGHAT and CDR2 FQNNGV come from the germline V gene. There are 15 residues in the CDR3. This CDR3 reads CASTTAPLAGETQYF. The CDR3 bases are TGTGCCAGCACCACAGCCCCCTTAGCAGGAGAGACCCAGTACTTC. Variable domain in full (rest from reference TRBV11-2 and TRBJ2-5): EAGVAQSPRYKIIEKRQSVAFWCNPISGHATLYWYQQILGQGPKLLIQFQNNGVVDDSQLPKDRFSAERLKGVDSTLKIQPAKLEDSAVYLCASTTAPLAGETQYFGPGTRLLVL.

This chain uses TRBV6-5 with TRBJ1-2, with unresolved D. The CDR3 loop spans 15 amino acids. V was shortened by 0 bases and J by 4 bases, with 12 bases between the two germline ends. Looked up from germline, CDR1 is MNHEY and CDR2 is SVGAGI. Here the CDR3 reads CASSYSGSSPYGYTF. The CDR3 coding sequence is TGTGCCAGCAGTTACTCAGGGTCCAGCCCCTATGGCTACACCTTC.

The chain combines TRBV12-3 or TRBV12-4 with TRBJ1-5; D is ambiguous. The CDR3 length is 13 residues. Between the trimmed V and J ends, which lost 0 bases and 7 bases, there was a span of 7 bases. The CDR3 region is CASSLAEGQPQHF. The CDR3 DNA follows: TGTGCCAGCAGTTTAGCGGAGGGACAGCCCCAGCATTTT.

The genes are TRBV6-1 and TRBJ2-5; TRBD2 matches at 7 bases. Germline-derived CDR1 and CDR2 are MNHNS and SASEGT. Trimming took 1 base from V and 5 from J; bases not matched to a gene: 10. This CDR3 is built from 16 residues. CDR3 in DNA: TGTGCCAGCAGTGAAGTATTGGGGGGGATGTTGGAGACCCAGTACTTC. Encoded protein: CASSEVLGGMLETQYF.

In DNA form, the CDR3 reads TGCGCCAGCAGCTTTGGAGGGGGGGCTTTGTACAATGAGCAGTTCTTC. It codes for CASSFGGGALYNEQFF. This rearrangement joins TRBV5-1 to TRBJ2-1, with D tentatively TRBD2 (7 bases). Looked up from germline, CDR1 is SGHRS and CDR2 is YFSETQ. With 2 bases removed from V and 4 bases from J, the gap between germline ends came to 16 bases. CDR3 length: 16 residues.

The chain carries TRBV5-1 and TRBJ2-1, with 10 bases identical to TRBD2. The trim removed 4 bases at V and 6 bases at J, leaving 7 bases unmatched. Per germline, CDR1 SGHRS and CDR2 YFSETQ. The CDR3 consists of 15 residues. The CDR3 loop is CASSPIAGGLNEQFF. The CDR3 DNA is TGCGCCAGCAGCCCCATAGCGGGGGGCCTCAATGAGCAGTTCTTC.

The chain has TRBV6-5 and TRBJ1-2, with 10 bases aligning to TRBD1. V dropped 6 bases and J dropped 7; count of bases not matched to a gene: 8. The CDR3 contains 14 residues. Germline values: CDR1 MNHEY, CDR2 SVGAGI. CDR3 DNA sequence: TGTGCCAGCAGGACCGGGACAGGGGCTCCTGGCTACACCTTC. This codes for CASRTGTGAPGYTF.

The chain joins TRBV2 to TRBJ2-7; D tentatively reads TRBD1 or TRBD2 (5 bases each). Per germline, CDR1 SNHLY and CDR2 FYNNEI. The length of the CDR3 is 13 residues. The germline V and J ends were trimmed by 6 bases and 3 bases, with 12 bases remaining between them. The CDR3 sequence is CASSPTGLYEQYF. The CDR3 DNA sequence: TGTGCCAGCAGCCCCACGGGGCTCTACGAGCAGTACTTC.

The chain combines TRBV19 with TRBJ1-3; D not certain. The CDR3 has 17 amino acids. The germline CDR1 and CDR2 sequences are LNHDA and SQIVND (reference sequence). Trimming removed 3 bases from V and 0 bases from J, with 15 bases in between. The chain's CDR3 is CASSIVRGPGSGNTIYF. Here the CDR3 DNA reads TGTGCCAGTAGTATCGTGAGAGGGCCCGGCTCTGGAAACACCATATATTTT.

The chain has TRBV12-3 or TRBV12-4 and TRBJ1-1; the D gene is possibly TRBD1 (5 bases). V lost 5 bases and J 3 bases, leaving 10 bases between the germline ends. CDR3 length: 13 residues. The CDR3 loop is CASSIRVYTEAFF. The CDR3 DNA sequence: TGTGCCAGCAGTATCAGGGTTTACACTGAAGCTTTCTTT.

This chain uses TRBV18 with TRBJ1-5; D call uncertain. The ends were cut back, 2 bases at V and 3 bases at J, with 11 bases in the middle. CDR3 length: 15 residues. In germline, CDR1 is KGHSH, CDR2 LQKENI. CDR3 DNA: TGTGCCAGCTCACCAGCAAGGAAATCCAATCAGCCCCAGCATTTT. Translating it yields CASSPARKSNQPQHF. The variable domain in full, with the rest retrieved from reference TRBV18 and TRBJ1-5, is NAGVMQNPRHLVRRRGQEARLRCSPMKGHSHVYWYRQLPEEGLKFMVYLQKENIIDESGMPKERFSAEFPKEGPSILRIQQVVRGDSAAYFCASSPARKSNQPQHFGDGTRLSIL.

This clone was seen a single time. The chain couples TRBV2 to TRBJ1-1, with 7 bases matching TRBD1. CDR1 and CDR2 from the germline V gene are SNHLY and FYNNEI. This CDR3 contains 15 residues. V gave up 6 bases and J gave up 0 bases; unmatched junction bases: 7. The CDR3 reads CASRLRTGVNTEAFF. CDR3 coding DNA: TGTGCCAGCAGGCTAAGGACAGGCGTGAACACTGAAGCTTTCTTT.

The V gene is TRBV27, the J gene TRBJ2-3; TRBD2 matches at 7 bases. V dropped 5 bases and J dropped 0; count of bases not matched to a gene: 8. The CDR3 covers 16 residues. Looked up from germline, CDR1 is MNHEY and CDR2 is SMNVEV (reference sequence). CDR3 amino acids: CASSALGRASTDTQYF. The CDR3 DNA reads TGTGCCAGCAGTGCACTAGGGAGGGCTAGCACAGATACGCAGTATTTT.

The V call is TRBV7-8, the J call TRBJ2-1; 16 positions match TRBD2. Trimming removed 5 bases from V and 7 bases from J; junction bases left unmatched: 17. Germline V CDR1 and CDR2: SGHVS, FQNEAQ. CDR3 length: 20 residues. CDR3: CASSQGNQGTSGGAGNEQFF. The CDR3, as DNA: TGTGCCAGCAGCCAGGGAAACCAGGGGACTAGCGGGGGGGCTGGAAATGAGCAGTTCTTC.

The CDR3 sequence: CASGRSDYGELFF. CDR3 DNA: TGTGCCAGCGGGCGGTCGGATTACGGGGAGCTGTTTTTT. The chain carries TRBV7-2 and TRBJ2-2; D remains ambiguous. Germline CDR1 is SGHTA and CDR2 is FQGNSA. The germline V and J ends were trimmed by 8 bases and 7 bases, with 14 bases remaining between them. CDR3 length: 13 amino acids.